Ten or more counts support the clone carrying this T cell receptor beta chain. Its antigen is currently unknown. The CDR3 runs 13 residues. Germline values: CDR1 DFQATT, CDR2 SNEGSKA (reference sequence). Trimming removed 7 bases from V and 5 bases from J; junction bases left unmatched: 8. Patients picked for sequencing had shown CD8+CD57+ cell expansion detected by flow cytometry. At the time of blood sampling, patients had not yet received any therapy. Genomic DNA, the template, was used for profiling of the TCR beta VDJ and CDR3. One entry per CDR3 protein results from TCRdb running MiXCR on the reads. Among some 200,000 distinct CDR3 sequences, nearly 50% were seen once, and the ten largest hold around 8.8%. The source of the sample is a study of CD8+CD57+ T cells in acquired aplastic anemia. Study-level background: DNA recovered from sorted CD4+ and CD8+ cells had a mean of approximately 3.4 ug. Notes on the study in general: Significance was not reached for CD8+ Simpson's diversity between patients and controls. Sharing between patients and controls was observed for twenty-nine CD8+ CDR3 sequences.

Specimen: sorted CD4+, CD8+, or CD8+CD57+ T cells (not recorded which) from PBMCs. The clonotype comes from a human donor with aplastic anemia. The chain couples TRBV20-1 to TRBJ2-1; 7 bases are shared with TRBD2. CDR3 DNA: TGCAGTGTCTCGCCTAGCGGTGACAATGAGCAGTTCTTC. Encoded protein: CSVSPSGDNEQFF.